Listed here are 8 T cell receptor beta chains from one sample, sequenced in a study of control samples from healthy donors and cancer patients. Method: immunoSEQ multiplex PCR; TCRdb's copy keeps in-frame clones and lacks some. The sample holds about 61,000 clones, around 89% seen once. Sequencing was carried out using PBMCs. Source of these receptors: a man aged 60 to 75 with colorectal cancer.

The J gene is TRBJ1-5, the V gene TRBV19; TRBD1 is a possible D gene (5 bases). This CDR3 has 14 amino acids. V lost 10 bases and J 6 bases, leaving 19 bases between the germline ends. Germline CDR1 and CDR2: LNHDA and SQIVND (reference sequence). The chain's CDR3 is CATGATPGRQPQHF. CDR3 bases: TGTGCCACCGGGGCCACCCCGGGGCGTCAGCCCCAGCATTTT.

CDR3 in amino acids: CASSPAGSVGEQYF. In DNA form, the CDR3 reads TGTGCCAGCTCACCAGCGGGGTCGGTGGGCGAGCAGTACTTC. The chain recombines TRBV18 with TRBJ2-7; possibly TRBD2 for D (6 bases). Germline values: CDR1 KGHSH, CDR2 LQKENI. The length of the CDR3 is 14 residues. The V end was cut by 2 bases, the J end by 6 bases, with 14 bases between.

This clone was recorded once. The chain's CDR3 is CASSFAHTIYF. The CDR3 region has the DNA TGTGCCAGCAGTTTTGCACACACCATATATTTT. The chain has TRBV12-3 or TRBV12-4 and TRBJ1-3, with D uncertain. Trimming removed 3 bases from V and 8 bases from J, with 5 bases in between. This CDR3 is 11 amino acids long.

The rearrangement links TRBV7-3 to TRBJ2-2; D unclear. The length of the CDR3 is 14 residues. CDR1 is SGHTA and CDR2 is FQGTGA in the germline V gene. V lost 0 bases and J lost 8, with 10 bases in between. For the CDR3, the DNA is TGTGCCAGCAGCTTAACCCGGACGACGGGGGAGCTGTTTTTT. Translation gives CASSLTRTTGELFF.

CDR3 in amino acids: CASSPGVETQYF. The DNA for the CDR3 is TGTGCCAGCAGCCCGGGCGTGGAGACCCAGTACTTC. This rearrangement joins TRBV7-2 to TRBJ2-5; no clear D gene. Deletions cut 5 bases from V and 5 bases from J, with 9 bases between. CDR1 is SGHTA, CDR2 FQGNSA, per germline. This CDR3 is built from 12 residues.

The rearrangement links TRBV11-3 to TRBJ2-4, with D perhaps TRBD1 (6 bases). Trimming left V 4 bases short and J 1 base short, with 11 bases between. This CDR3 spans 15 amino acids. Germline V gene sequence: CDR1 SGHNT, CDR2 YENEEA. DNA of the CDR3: TGTGCCAGCAGCTCCAGGGGTGAGGCCAAAAACATTCAGTACTTC. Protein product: CASSSRGEAKNIQYF.

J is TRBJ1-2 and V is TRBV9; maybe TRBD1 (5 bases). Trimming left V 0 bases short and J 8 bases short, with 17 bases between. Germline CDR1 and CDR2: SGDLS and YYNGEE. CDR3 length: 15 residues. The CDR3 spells CASSVENRLHSGYTF. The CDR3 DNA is TGTGCCAGCAGCGTAGAAAACAGGCTGCATTCAGGCTACACCTTC. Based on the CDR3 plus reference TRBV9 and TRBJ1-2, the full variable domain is DSGVTQTPKHLITATGQRVTLRCSPRSGDLSVYWYQQSLDQGLQFLIQYYNGEERAKGNILERFSAQQFPDLHSELNLSSLELGDSALYFCASSVENRLHSGYTFGSGTRLTVV.

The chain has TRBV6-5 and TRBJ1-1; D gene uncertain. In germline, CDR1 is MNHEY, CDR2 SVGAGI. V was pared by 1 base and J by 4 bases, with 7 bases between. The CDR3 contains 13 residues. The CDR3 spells CASSYYEATEAFF. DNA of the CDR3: TGTGCCAGCAGTTACTACGAAGCCACTGAAGCTTTCTTT.